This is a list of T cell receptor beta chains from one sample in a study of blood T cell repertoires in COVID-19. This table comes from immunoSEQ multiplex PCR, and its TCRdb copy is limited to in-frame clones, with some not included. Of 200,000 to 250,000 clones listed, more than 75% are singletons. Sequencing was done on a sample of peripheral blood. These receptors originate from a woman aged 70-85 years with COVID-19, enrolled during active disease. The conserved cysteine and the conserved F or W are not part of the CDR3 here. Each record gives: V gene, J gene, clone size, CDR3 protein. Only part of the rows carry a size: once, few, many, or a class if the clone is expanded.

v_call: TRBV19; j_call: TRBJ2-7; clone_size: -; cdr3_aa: ASSRAGQGSSYEQY
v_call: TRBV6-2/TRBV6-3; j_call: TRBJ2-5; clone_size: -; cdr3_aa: ASSYSIGTGGFPETQY
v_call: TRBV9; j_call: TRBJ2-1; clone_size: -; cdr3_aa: ASSFLTSGEQF
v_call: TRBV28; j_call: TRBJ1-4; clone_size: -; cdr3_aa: ASSLLQGASTNEKLF
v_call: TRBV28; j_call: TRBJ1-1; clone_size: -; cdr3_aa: ASRGRGSNTEAF
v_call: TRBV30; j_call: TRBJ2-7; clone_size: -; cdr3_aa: AWMTGDYEQY
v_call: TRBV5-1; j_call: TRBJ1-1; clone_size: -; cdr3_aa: ASSWRGGNTEAF
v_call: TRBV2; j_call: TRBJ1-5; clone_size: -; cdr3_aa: ASSDRIGNQPQH
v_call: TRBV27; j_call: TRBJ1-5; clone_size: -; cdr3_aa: ASSSTLGGNQPQH
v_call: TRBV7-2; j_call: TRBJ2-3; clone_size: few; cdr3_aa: ASSEGLAGDTQY
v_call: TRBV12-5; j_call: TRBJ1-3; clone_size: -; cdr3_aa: ASGLTWTGGARNTIY
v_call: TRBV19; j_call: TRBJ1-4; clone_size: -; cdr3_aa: ASSILGPGRKKLF
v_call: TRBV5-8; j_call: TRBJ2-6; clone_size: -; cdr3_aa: ASSLRTRKRANVLT
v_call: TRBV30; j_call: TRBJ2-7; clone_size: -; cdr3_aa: AWSRGQGGEQY
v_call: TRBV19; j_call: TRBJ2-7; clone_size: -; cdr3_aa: ASSPYPTGGLYEQY
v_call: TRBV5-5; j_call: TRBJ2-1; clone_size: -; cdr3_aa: ASSGLAGRSEQF
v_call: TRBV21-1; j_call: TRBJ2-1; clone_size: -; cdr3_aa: ASPQGVYNEQF
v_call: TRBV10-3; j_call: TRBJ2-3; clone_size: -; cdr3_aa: ASRDRAFRTDTQY
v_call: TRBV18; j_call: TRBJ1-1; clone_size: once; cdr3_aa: ASSRSGDTEAF
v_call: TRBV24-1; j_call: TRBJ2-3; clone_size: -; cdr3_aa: ATSDPSGTGTDTQY
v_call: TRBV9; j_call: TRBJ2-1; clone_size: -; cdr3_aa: ASSWGGATYNEQF
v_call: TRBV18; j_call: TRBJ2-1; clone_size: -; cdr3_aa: ASSPWRSSYNEQF
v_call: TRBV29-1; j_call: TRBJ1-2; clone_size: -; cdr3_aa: SGIDLLGYT
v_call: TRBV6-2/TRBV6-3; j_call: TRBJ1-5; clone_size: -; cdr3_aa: ASIPGGLSNQPQH